The clone carrying this T cell receptor (beta chain) was counted ten times or more. Researchers took RNA transcripts and amplified the TCR beta CDR3 regions from them. Using the HTBI primer set, a first-round RT-PCR was run on the TCR CDR3. TCRdb recomputed calls from the multiplex PCR reads with MiXCR, one row per CDR3 protein. The table has approximately 690,000 distinct CDR3 sequences, 13% to 15% seen once. The data are from a study of T cells in Graves' hyperthyroidism and ophthalmopathy. Study-wide context: Before any treatment, at initial diagnosis, peripheral blood was collected.

The sequenced sample consisted of blood. The receptor was derived from a woman aged 50 to 60 with Graves' ophthalmopathy.

The CDR3 nucleotides read TGTGCCAGCAGCCCCGCCCCGACAGGCGCCTACGAGCAGTACTTC. Protein product: CASSPAPTGAYEQYF. The chain couples TRBV2 to TRBJ2-7; TRBD1 might be the D (6 bases). Germline V lookup: CDR1 SNHLY, CDR2 FYNNEI. The CDR3 loop spans 15 amino acids. V was cut by 6 bases and J by 2 bases, with 17 bases left in between. Full variable domain (remainder filled in from reference TRBV2 and TRBJ2-7): EPEVTQTPSHQVTQMGQEVILRCVPISNHLYFYWYRQILGQKVEFLVSFYNNEISEKSEIFDDQFSVERPDGSNFTLKIRSTKLEDSAMYFCASSPAPTGAYEQYFGPGTRLTVT.